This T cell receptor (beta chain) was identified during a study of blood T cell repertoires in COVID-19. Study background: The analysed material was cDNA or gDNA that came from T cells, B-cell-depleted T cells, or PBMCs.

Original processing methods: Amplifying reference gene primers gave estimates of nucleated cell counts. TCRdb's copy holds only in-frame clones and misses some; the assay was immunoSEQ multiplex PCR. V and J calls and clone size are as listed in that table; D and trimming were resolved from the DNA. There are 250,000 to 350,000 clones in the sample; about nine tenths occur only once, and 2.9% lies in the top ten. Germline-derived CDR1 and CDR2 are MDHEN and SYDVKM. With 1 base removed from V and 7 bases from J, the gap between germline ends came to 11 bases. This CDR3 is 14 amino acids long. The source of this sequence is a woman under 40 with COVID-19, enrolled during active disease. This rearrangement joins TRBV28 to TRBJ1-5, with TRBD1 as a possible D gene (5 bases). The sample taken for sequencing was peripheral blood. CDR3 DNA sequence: TGTGCCAGCAGTTTATCCGACAGTTCCCAGCCCCAGCATTTT. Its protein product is CASSLSDSSQPQHF.